This T cell receptor beta chain originates from a study of blood T cell repertoires in COVID-19. Study-level information: The United States, Italy and Spain supplied acute and convalescent COVID-19 samples. Sources were T cells, B-cell-depleted T cells, or PBMCs; the material itself was cDNA or gDNA.

As originally analysed: How many nucleated cells were present was estimated from reference gene primer amplification. Clones were read by immunoSEQ multiplex PCR, and TCRdb kept only the in-frame ones, dropping some. Clone size and the V and J calls come from that table; the DNA yielded D and trimming. The sample includes approximately 200,000 clones, around nine tenths of them seen just once. It was within 2 weeks before study entry that exposed participants met a COVID-19 case. CDR1 LNHDA and CDR2 SQIVND come from the germline V gene (reference sequence). Trimming cost V 3 bases and J 9 bases, with 12 bases left between them. This CDR3 comprises 14 residues.

The source material was PBMCs or T cells enriched from blood (not recorded which). The sequence was collected from a woman in her 30s who had been exposed to COVID-19. The chain recombines TRBV19 with TRBJ1-6; D might be TRBD1 (6 bases). CDR3 DNA: TGTGCCAGTAGTATTGGACAGATCGGTTCACCCCTCCACTTT. Translation gives CASSIGQIGSPLHF. The full variable domain, rest sourced from reference TRBV19 and TRBJ1-6, is DGGITQSPKYLFRKEGQNVTLSCEQNLNHDAMYWYRQDPGQGLRLIYYSQIVNDFQKGDIAEGYSVSREKKESFPLTVTSAQKNPTAFYLCASSIGQIGSPLHFGNGTRLTVT.